Below, 15 T cell receptor beta chains from the same sample are listed, as sequenced in a study of blood T cell repertoires in COVID-19. TCRdb's table, derived via immunoSEQ multiplex PCR, lists solely in-frame clones and lacks some. The sample shows 200,000 to 250,000 clones, more than 75% of them seen only once. The specimen was peripheral blood. The receptors were sampled from a woman between 25 and 40 years old who had recovered from COVID-19.

The rearrangement uses TRBV29-1 and TRBJ2-1, with a tentative D call TRBD1 (6 bases). The CDR3 is made up of 12 amino acids. Per germline, CDR1 SQVTM and CDR2 ANQGSEA. Deletions cut 6 bases from V and 2 bases from J, with 8 bases between. The CDR3 DNA is TGCAGCGTGGGGGCGCCCTACAATGAGCAGTTCTTC. The encoded protein is CSVGAPYNEQFF.

The chain uses TRBV7-2 and TRBJ1-5; a weak D match, TRBD1 (6 bases). V lost 4 bases, J lost 7 bases, and 8 bases lay in between. This CDR3 has 12 residues. Per germline, CDR1 SGHTA and CDR2 FQGNSA. The DNA of the CDR3 is TGTGCCAGCAGCTCGCAGGGGCAGCCCCAGCATTTT. This translates into CASSSQGQPQHF.

CDR3: CASSFVARVEQYF. DNA of the CDR3: TGTGCCAGCAGCTTTGTAGCCAGGGTCGAGCAGTACTTC. The chain employs TRBV5-5 and TRBJ2-7, with a tentative D call TRBD1 (5 bases). The CDR3 spans 13 residues. CDR1 and CDR2 from the germline V gene are SGHKS and YYEKEE (reference sequence). Between the trimmed V and J ends, which lost 2 bases and 6 bases, there was a span of 12 bases.

V gene TRBV7-3 combines with J gene TRBJ2-7, with D tentatively TRBD1 (6 bases). This CDR3 is built from 15 residues. CDR1 is SGHTA, CDR2 FQGTGA, per germline. V shed 2 bases and J shed 3 bases, with 14 bases lying between them. This chain's CDR3 is CASSLGPGHIYEQYF. CDR3 DNA sequence: TGTGCCAGCAGCTTAGGGCCGGGACATATCTACGAGCAGTACTTC.

V is TRBV21-1 and J is TRBJ2-7; the table's D call, TRBD2, was not checked against the DNA. TRBV21-1 is labeled a pseudogene. The CDR3 contains 16 residues. As DNA, the CDR3 is TGTGCCAGCAGCATTTTTCGGGAAGTAAGCTCCTACGAGCAGTACTTC. Translating it yields CASSIFREVSSYEQYF.

The sample holds one count of this clone. The V and J genes are TRBV12-3 or TRBV12-4 and TRBJ2-5; tentative D call: TRBD2 (5 bases). Deletions cut 6 bases from V and 4 bases from J, with 12 bases between. The length of the CDR3 is 13 residues. CDR3 sequence (DNA): TGTGCCAGCAGCCTATACGCGGGAGAGACCCAGTACTTC. This codes for CASSLYAGETQYF.

The chain links TRBV6-1 to TRBJ2-4; TRBD2 might be the D (6 bases). Germline V lookup: CDR1 MNHNS, CDR2 SASEGT. Trimming left V 3 bases short and J 7 bases short, with 10 bases between. There are 13 residues in the CDR3. The DNA for the CDR3 is TGTGCCAGCAGTGACGGGACTGGGAACATTCAGTACTTC. Translation: CASSDGTGNIQYF.

The table lists this clone with a few counts. The rearrangement joins TRBV3-1 (or the pseudogene TRBV3-2) to TRBJ2-5; 7 positions match TRBD2. Germline assignment: CDR1 LGHDT and CDR2 YNNKEL (reference sequence). With 4 bases clipped from V and 2 bases from J, the junction kept 7 bases outside the gene matches. The CDR3 runs to 15 residues. The CDR3 loop reads CASSPTGLLQETQYF. The CDR3 DNA reads TGTGCCAGCAGCCCGACGGGACTATTACAAGAGACCCAGTACTTC.

The gene calls are TRBV4-1 and TRBJ2-7; maybe TRBD1 (5 bases). The CDR3 has 15 amino acids. Germline V gene sequence: CDR1 MGHRA, CDR2 YSYEKL. V was trimmed by 2 bases and J by 2 bases, leaving 13 bases between them. CDR3 bases: TGCGCCAGCAGCCAATTACAGGAGAGGACCTACGAGCAGTACTTC. This encodes CASSQLQERTYEQYF.

A few counts support this clone. The chain couples TRBV9 to TRBJ1-1; the D is unclear. CDR1 SGDLS and CDR2 YYNGEE come from the germline V gene. Deletions cut 5 bases from V and 2 bases from J, with 13 bases between. This CDR3 comprises 14 residues. The CDR3, as DNA: TGTGCCAGCAGGCGAGGTTTGACTAACACTGAAGCTTTCTTT. It translates to CASRRGLTNTEAFF.

The chain employs TRBV2 and TRBJ1-5; 9 bases are a match to TRBD1. V dropped 5 bases and J dropped 4; count of bases not matched to a gene: 3. The CDR3 runs 14 residues. Germline V CDR1 and CDR2: SNHLY, FYNNEI. CDR3 sequence (DNA): TGTGCCAGCAGTTCTGACAGGGGGAATCAGCCCCAGCATTTT. This translates into CASSSDRGNQPQHF. The complete variable domain, with remaining parts taken from reference TRBV2 and TRBJ1-5, reads EPEVTQTPSHQVTQMGQEVILRCVPISNHLYFYWYRQILGQKVEFLVSFYNNEISEKSEIFDDQFSVERPDGSNFTLKIRSTKLEDSAMYFCASSSDRGNQPQHFGDGTRLSIL.

This CDR3 reads CASSLFSGGAPEQFF. CDR3 coding DNA: TGTGCCAGCAGCTTATTTAGCGGGGGGGCACCCGAGCAGTTCTTC. The chain is built from TRBV7-6 and TRBJ2-1; TRBD2 matches 11 bases. The CDR3 totals 15 residues. V lost 2 bases to trimming and J lost 10 bases; unmatched junction nucleotides: 7. Germline V gives CDR1 SGHVS, CDR2 FNYEAQ.

The V gene is TRBV27, the J gene TRBJ1-2, with a possible D match to TRBD1 (6 bases). There are 14 residues in the CDR3. V lost 2 bases and J lost 0, with 7 bases in between. Germline-derived CDR1 and CDR2 are MNHEY and SMNVEV (reference sequence). CDR3 protein: CASSLRGSNYGYTF. The CDR3 coding sequence is TGTGCCAGCAGTTTAAGGGGGTCTAACTATGGCTACACCTTC.

V usage is TRBV3-1 (or the pseudogene TRBV3-2) and J usage is TRBJ2-2; tentative D call: TRBD1 (6 bases). This CDR3 is built from 14 residues. Trimming removed 3 bases from V and 8 bases from J, with 13 bases in between. CDR1 is LGHDT, CDR2 YNNKEL, per germline (reference sequence). The CDR3 spells CASSQRYREGELFF. CDR3 DNA: TGTGCCAGCAGCCAGAGATACAGGGAGGGGGAGCTGTTTTTT.

In nucleotides, the CDR3 is TGTGCCAGCAGCCAAGATGCAGCGGGGGGCCACACAGATACGCAGTATTTT. Residues: CASSQDAAGGHTDTQYF. The chain recombines TRBV14 with TRBJ2-3; TRBD2 aligns across 9 bases. Germline V gives CDR1 SGHDN, CDR2 FVKESK. V shed 0 bases, J shed 2 bases, and the junction held 6 bases outside the gene matches. The CDR3 is 17 amino acids.